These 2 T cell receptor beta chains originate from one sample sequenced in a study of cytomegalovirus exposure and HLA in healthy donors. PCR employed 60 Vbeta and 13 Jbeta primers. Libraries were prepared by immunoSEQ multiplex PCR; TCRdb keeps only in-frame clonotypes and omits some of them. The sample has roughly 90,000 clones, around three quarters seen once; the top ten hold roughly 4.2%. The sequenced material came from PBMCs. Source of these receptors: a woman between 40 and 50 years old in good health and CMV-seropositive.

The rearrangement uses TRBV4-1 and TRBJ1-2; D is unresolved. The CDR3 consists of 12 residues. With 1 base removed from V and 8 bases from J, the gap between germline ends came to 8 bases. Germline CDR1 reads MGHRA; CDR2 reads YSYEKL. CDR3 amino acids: CASSQGGFGYTF. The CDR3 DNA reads TGCGCCAGCAGCCAAGGCGGGTTCGGCTACACCTTC.

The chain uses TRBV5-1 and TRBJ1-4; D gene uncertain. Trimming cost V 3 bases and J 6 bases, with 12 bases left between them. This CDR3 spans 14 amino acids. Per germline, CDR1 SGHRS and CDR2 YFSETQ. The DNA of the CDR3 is TGCGCCAGCAGCTCGCCCGGGCGGGATGAAAAACTGTTTTTT. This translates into CASSSPGRDEKLFF.